The present TCR beta chain was sequenced within a study of human T cells and chemical hapten exposure. Via MiXCR, TCRdb re-called the RACE reads, giving one row per CDR3 protein. The sample includes about 360,000 distinct CDR3 sequences, 4.8% seen only once; the top ten take approximately 2.3%. Time point reported: patch test 1, 2 weeks after DPC sensitization. The treatment was: therapeutic diphenylcyclopropenone sensitization with weekly scalp DPC. V gave up 4 bases and J gave up 3 bases; unmatched junction bases: 7. CDR1 is SQVTM, CDR2 ANQGSEA, per germline. This CDR3 comprises 15 residues. Broader study findings: No change in TCRs above 1 in 1000 frequency was produced by DPC sensitization.

This clonotype came up a few times. Its antigen is still unknown. This receptor was identified in a woman aged 45-65 years with alopecia areata. Some clones in this sample may be carry-over from other donors' samples. The chain joins TRBV29-1 to TRBJ2-2; 8 nucleotides align to TRBD2. Sample: whole blood, taken in connection with sensitization to the hapten diphenylcyclopropenone (DPC). The CDR3 loop is CSVGGVAGHTGELFF. For the CDR3, the DNA is TGCAGCGTTGGGGGGGTAGCGGGACACACCGGGGAGCTGTTTTTT.